These 15 T cell receptor beta chains were all obtained from the same sample, sequenced in a study of Graves' ophthalmopathy and Graves' hyperthyroidism. Amplified material comprised TCR beta CDR3 regions derived from RNA transcripts. An initial RT-PCR round employing HTBI primers preceded a second-round multiplex PCR. TCRdb re-derived calls from the multiplex PCR reads in MiXCR, one entry per CDR3 protein. Among 500,000 to 800,000 distinct CDR3 sequences listed, about 38% were seen once. Sequencing used peripheral blood. The receptors originated from an adult man with Graves' ophthalmopathy.

In the case of this clonotype: A single base separates this from a much larger clone, so it may be a read error. The chain joins TRBV12-3 or TRBV12-4 to TRBJ2-7, with D maybe TRBD2 (6 bases). The V and J ends lost 8 bases and 0 bases respectively, with 11 bases between them. The CDR3 sequence is 13 residues long. The CDR3 loop reads CASGRTNSYEQYF. In DNA form, the CDR3 reads TGTGCCAGCGGCCGGACTAACTCCTACGAGCAGTACTTC.

This clonotype was detected many times. The chain employs TRBV7-9 and TRBJ2-2; D is ambiguous. Trimming removed 3 bases from V and 3 bases from J, with 5 bases in between. The CDR3 sequence is 13 residues long. The germline V gene has CDR1 SEHNR and CDR2 FQNEAQ (reference sequence). The CDR3 is CASSLPHTGELFF. In DNA, the CDR3 is TGTGCCAGCAGCTTGCCACACACCGGGGAGCTGTTTTTT.

This clonotype was counted many times. CDR3 nucleotide sequence: TGTGCCACGACGGGTCACGCTGGCTACACCTTC. Translated, it gives CATTGHAGYTF. This chain uses TRBV10-3 with TRBJ1-2; no clear D gene. The V end was cut by 10 bases, the J end by 7 bases, with 13 bases between. Germline assignment: CDR1 ENHRY and CDR2 SYGVKD. The CDR3 consists of 11 residues.

This clonotype was observed at least ten times. The V gene is TRBV6-6, the J gene TRBJ1-6; D ambiguous. The CDR3 loop spans 14 amino acids. The germline V gene has CDR1 MNHNY and CDR2 SVGAGI (reference sequence). Between the trimmed V and J ends, which lost 6 bases and 16 bases, there was a span of 22 bases. This chain's CDR3 is CASSPDGQGSALHF. The CDR3 nucleotides are TGTGCCAGCAGCCCGGACGGCCAAGGATCAGCGCTCCACTTT.

This clonotype was seen repeatedly, ten times or more. The chain links TRBV9 to TRBJ1-3; a weak D match, TRBD1 (5 bases). The CDR3 loop spans 15 amino acids. V lost 4 bases to trimming and J lost 8 bases, with 19 bases between them. Germline CDR1 reads SGDLS; CDR2 reads YYNGEE. DNA of the CDR3: TGTGCCAGCAGCTCAGCAGGCAGGGTAATTGACACCATATATTTT. Its translation: CASSSAGRVIDTIYF.

The J gene is TRBJ2-5, the V gene TRBV10-3; tentatively, D is TRBD2 (6 bases). The germline gives CDR1 ENHRY, CDR2 SYGVKD. The CDR3 extends over 14 amino acids. V lost 4 bases and J lost 7, with 16 bases in between. CDR3 nucleotides: TGTGCCATCAGTGCTAGCGACAGTGCGGGGACCCAGTACTTC. It encodes CAISASDSAGTQYF.

The chain carries TRBV29-1 and TRBJ2-5; TRBD2 aligns across 16 bases. Germline CDR1 and CDR2: SQVTM and ANQGSEA. The CDR3 sequence is 17 residues long. J gave up 4 bases and V 0 bases, and 5 bases lay outside the gene matches. Here the CDR3 reads CSVEDRGTSGGGETQYF. CDR3 coding DNA: TGCAGCGTTGAAGATCGAGGGACTAGCGGGGGGGGAGAGACCCAGTACTTC.

The V and J genes are TRBV10-3 and TRBJ1-3, with D uncertain. Germline V lookup: CDR1 ENHRY, CDR2 SYGVKD. This CDR3 has 14 amino acids. Deletions cut 0 bases from V and 5 bases from J, with 8 bases between. CDR3 protein: CAISESAGRNTIYF. The CDR3 DNA reads as TGTGCCATCAGTGAGTCGGCGGGGAGAAACACCATATATTTT.

There are many counts of this clonotype. The V and J genes are TRBV25-1 and TRBJ2-7, with TRBD1 as a possible D gene (5 bases). CDR1 is MGHDK, CDR2 SYGVNS, per germline. The CDR3 loop spans 15 amino acids. Trimming took off 4 bases at V and 2 bases at J, with 15 bases between the two ends. The CDR3 loop is CASSARQPETYEQYF. CDR3 DNA: TGTGCCAGCAGTGCACGACAGCCAGAGACCTACGAGCAGTACTTC.

The J gene is TRBJ2-2, the V gene TRBV11-2; weak D call: TRBD1 (7 bases). This CDR3 has 17 residues. Germline values: CDR1 SGHAT, CDR2 FQNNGV. V was clipped by 1 base and J by 5 bases, with 17 bases between them. The CDR3 DNA follows: TGTGCCAGCAGCTTAGTTTCCTTCAGGGGGGCGACCGGGGAGCTGTTTTTT. It yields the protein CASSLVSFRGATGELFF.

Many counts were recorded for this clonotype. Likely a read error: the CDR3 ends without its conserved phenylalanine or tryptophan. The DNA is left out, because the CDR3 cannot be placed on it with certainty; the CDR3 is given as TCRdb lists it. The chain couples TRBV4-1 to TRBJ1-1. The CDR3 length equals 8 residues, ends included. The germline gives CDR1 MGHRA, CDR2 YSYEKL. This CDR3 is CASSSAET.

V gene TRBV6-4 combines with J gene TRBJ1-1; D not certain. Deletions cut 2 bases from V and 1 base from J, with 5 bases between. Germline assignment: CDR1 MRHNA and CDR2 SNTAGT. The CDR3 loop spans 13 amino acids. The DNA for the CDR3 is TGTGCCAGCAGTGACGTCCCGAACACTGAAGCTTTCTTT. Translated, it gives CASSDVPNTEAFF.

Regarding this clonotype: A junction boundary mismatches the germline segment, possibly from a read error. The chain carries TRBV15 and TRBJ2-5; D possibly matches TRBD1 or TRBD2 (5 bases each). Germline V lookup: CDR1 LNHNV, CDR2 YYDKDF (reference sequence). The CDR3 contains 12 residues. CDR3 residues: CATSSGGGTLYF. CDR3 nucleotide sequence: TGTGCCACCAGCAGTGGGGGTGGGACCCTGTACTTC. Based on the CDR3 plus reference TRBV15 and TRBJ2-5, the full variable domain is DAMVIQNPRYQVTQFGKPVTLSCSQTLNHNVMYWYQQKSSQAPKLLFHYYDKDFNNEADTPDNFQSRRPNTSFCFLDIRSPGLGDTAMYLCATSSGGGTLYFGPGTRLLVL.

The sample holds a few counts of this clonotype. V gene TRBV9 combines with J gene TRBJ2-5, with D uncertain. The CDR3 covers 15 residues. CDR1 and CDR2 (germline): SGDLS, YYNGEE. V shed 4 bases and J shed 4 bases, with 17 bases lying between them. The CDR3 DNA sequence: TGTGCCAGCAGCCAAGACTGGTCGTCTGGAGAGACCCAGTACTTC. Translation gives CASSQDWSSGETQYF.

This clonotype was observed many times. The chain combines TRBV12-3 or TRBV12-4 with TRBJ1-6; the D is unclear. Trimming cost V 6 bases and J 0 bases, with 9 bases left between them. The CDR3 is 15 amino acids. The CDR3 DNA sequence: TGTGCCAGCAGCGCGGCGAGCTCCTATAATTCACCCCTCCACTTT. Amino acid sequence: CASSAASSYNSPLHF.